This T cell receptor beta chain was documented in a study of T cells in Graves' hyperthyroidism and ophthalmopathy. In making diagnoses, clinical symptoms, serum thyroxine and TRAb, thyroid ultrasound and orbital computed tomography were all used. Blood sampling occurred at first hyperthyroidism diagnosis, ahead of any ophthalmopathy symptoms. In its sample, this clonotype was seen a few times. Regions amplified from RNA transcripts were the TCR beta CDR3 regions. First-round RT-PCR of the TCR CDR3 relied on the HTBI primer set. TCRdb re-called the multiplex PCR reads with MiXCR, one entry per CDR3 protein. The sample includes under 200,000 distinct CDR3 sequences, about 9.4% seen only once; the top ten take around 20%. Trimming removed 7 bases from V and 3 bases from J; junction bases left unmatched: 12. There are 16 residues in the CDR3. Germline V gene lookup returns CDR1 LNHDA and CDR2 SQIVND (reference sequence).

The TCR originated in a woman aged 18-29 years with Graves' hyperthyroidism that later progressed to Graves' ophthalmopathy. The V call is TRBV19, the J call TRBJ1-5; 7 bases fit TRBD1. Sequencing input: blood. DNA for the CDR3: TGTGCCAGTACGTCTAAACCGACAGGGAACAATCAGCCCCAGCATTTT. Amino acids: CASTSKPTGNNQPQHF.